In its sample, the clone carrying this T cell receptor (beta chain) was seen many times. The antigen remains undetermined. Arm-PCR with iRepertoire HTBI primers amplified the CDR3 regions for these TCR beta libraries. TCRdb re-called the multiplex PCR reads with MiXCR, one entry per CDR3 protein. In the table there are around 460,000 distinct CDR3 sequences, about 14% of which are singletons. Time point meaning: newly diagnosed GD, antithyroid drugs for less than 3 months. TCR sequences were obtained from RNA taken from PBMCs. The data are from a study of regulatory T cells in long-lasting Graves disease. Study observations and caveats: Favored usage of TRBV28, TRBJ1-2 and TRBJ2-5 was recorded in persistent disease.

The J segment lost 5 bases and the V segment lost 6 bases, leaving 6 bases of the junction unmatched. The CDR3 sequence is 14 residues long. The germline V gene encodes CDR1 LGHDT and CDR2 YNNKEL (reference sequence). The data also belong to a second study, concerning T cells in Graves' hyperthyroidism and ophthalmopathy. In that study: Disease duration under 2 months; hyperthyroidism patients were aged 18 to 65. TCR CDR3 regions were first amplified by RT-PCR with HTBI primers. Most expanded thyroid clonotypes above 0.001 recurred in blood.

The chain recombines TRBV3-1 with TRBJ1-2, with TRBD1 matching over 10 bases. The sample consisted of peripheral blood mononuclear cells (PBMCs), taken at new diagnosis, from a patient treated with antithyroid drugs. This clonotype originated in a woman in her forties or fifties with Graves disease. The CDR3 reads CASSSTGGVYGYTF. The CDR3 bases are TGTGCCAGCAGTTCGACAGGGGGCGTGTATGGCTACACCTTC.